The sequence of this TCR beta chain was determined in a study of shared clonotypes between healthy human individuals. Profiling relied on immunoSEQ multiplex PCR, and the TCRdb table lists in-frame clones only, not all of them. The repertoire includes about 2,500,000 clones, more than 90% of them detected once, and 0.11% to 0.15% sits in the top ten. Worth noting for this clone: This specimen includes other DNA sequences encoding the same CDR3.

The TCR originated in a man in his late teens or twenties in good health. Specimen: naive CD4+ T cells sorted from blood. Indicated subset: CD45RA+ positively selected.

CDR3 coding DNA: TGTGCCAGCAGCTTTGGACAGGGCACAGATACGCAGTATTTT. This gives the protein CASSFGQGTDTQYF. The V gene is TRBV7-9, the J gene TRBJ2-3; 7 bases match TRBD1. Germline CDR1 reads SEHNR; CDR2 reads FQNEAQ (reference sequence). Unmatched junction bases numbered 1, after V lost 3 bases and J lost 1 base. The CDR3 extends over 14 amino acids.